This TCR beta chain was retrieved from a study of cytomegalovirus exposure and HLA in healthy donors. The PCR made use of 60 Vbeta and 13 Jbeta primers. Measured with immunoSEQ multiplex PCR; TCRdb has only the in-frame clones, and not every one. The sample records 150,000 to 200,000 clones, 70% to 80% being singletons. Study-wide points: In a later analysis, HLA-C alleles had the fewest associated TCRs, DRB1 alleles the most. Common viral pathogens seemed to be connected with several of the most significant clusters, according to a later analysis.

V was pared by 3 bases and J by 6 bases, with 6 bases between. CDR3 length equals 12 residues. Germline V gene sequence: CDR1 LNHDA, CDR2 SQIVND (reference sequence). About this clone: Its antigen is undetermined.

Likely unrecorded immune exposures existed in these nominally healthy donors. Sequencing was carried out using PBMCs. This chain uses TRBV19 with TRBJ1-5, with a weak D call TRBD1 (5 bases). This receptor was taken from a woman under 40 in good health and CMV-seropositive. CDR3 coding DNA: TGTGCCAGTAGTATCGGGGGTCAGCCCCAGCATTTT. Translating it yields CASSIGGQPQHF. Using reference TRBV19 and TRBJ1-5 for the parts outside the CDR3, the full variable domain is DGGITQSPKYLFRKEGQNVTLSCEQNLNHDAMYWYRQDPGQGLRLIYYSQIVNDFQKGDIAEGYSVSREKKESFPLTVTSAQKNPTAFYLCASSIGGQPQHFGDGTRLSIL.